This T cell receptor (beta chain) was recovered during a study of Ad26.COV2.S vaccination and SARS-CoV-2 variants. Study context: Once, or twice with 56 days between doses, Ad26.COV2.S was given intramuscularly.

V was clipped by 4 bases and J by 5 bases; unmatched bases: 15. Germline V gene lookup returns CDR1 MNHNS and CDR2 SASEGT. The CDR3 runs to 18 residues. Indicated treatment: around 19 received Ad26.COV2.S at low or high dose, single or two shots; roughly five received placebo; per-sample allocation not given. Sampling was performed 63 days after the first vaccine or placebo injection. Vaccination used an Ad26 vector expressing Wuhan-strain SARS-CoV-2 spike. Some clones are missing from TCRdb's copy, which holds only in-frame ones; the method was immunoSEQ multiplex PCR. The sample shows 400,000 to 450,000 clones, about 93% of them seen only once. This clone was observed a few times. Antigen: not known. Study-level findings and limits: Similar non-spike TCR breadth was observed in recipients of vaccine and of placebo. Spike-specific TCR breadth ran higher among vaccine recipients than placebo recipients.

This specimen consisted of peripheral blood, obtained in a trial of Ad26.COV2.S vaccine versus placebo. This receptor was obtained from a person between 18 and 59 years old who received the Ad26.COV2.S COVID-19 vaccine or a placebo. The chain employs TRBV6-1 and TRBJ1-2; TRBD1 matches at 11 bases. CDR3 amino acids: CASSARDRGTKGGYGYTF. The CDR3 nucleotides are TGTGCCAGCAGTGCCCGGGACAGGGGGACAAAGGGGGGATATGGCTACACCTTC.